This record looks at one T cell receptor beta chain sequence and its context. Antigen: not known. Researchers ran the PCR with 60 Vbeta and 13 Jbeta primers. The method was immunoSEQ multiplex PCR; TCRdb's version includes in-frame clones alone and lacks a portion of them. The top ten hold 1.6% of the sample, which has 150,000 or so clones, roughly 66% seen once. These data are taken from a study of cytomegalovirus exposure and HLA in healthy donors. Whole-study results and caveats: Presence/absence analyses assumed roughly uniform sequencing depth across donors.

Sample: PBMCs. This sequence was found in a woman under 30 in good health and CMV-seronegative.

CDR3 region: CASSRASGAYEQYF. CDR3 DNA sequence: TGTGCCAGCAGCCGGGCTAGCGGGGCCTACGAGCAGTACTTC. The chain is built from TRBV11-3 and TRBJ2-7, with 9 bases aligning to TRBD2. This CDR3 contains 14 residues. J was trimmed by 2 bases and V by 5 bases; bases with no gene match: 4. Germline V gives CDR1 SGHNT, CDR2 YENEEA.